This is a list of T cell receptor beta chains from one sample in a study of blood T cell repertoires in COVID-19. Sequencing was performed with immunoSEQ multiplex PCR; in TCRdb, only in-frame clones are kept and a portion is missing. The table shows fewer than 250,000 clones, with over 75% occurring only once. The sample comprised peripheral blood. All receptors derive from a woman aged 45-60 years with acute or convalescent COVID-19. Both conserved end residues are part of each CDR3. A D gene is named only where the DNA matches it firmly. Size is omitted from some rows. Given values are once, few, many or a class for expanded clones.

V	J	size	D	DNA	CDR3
TRBV6-5	TRBJ2-2	-	-	TGTGCCAGCAGTTCCCGACCCAGGATGTCCGGGGAGCTGTTTTTT	CASSSRPRMSGELFF
TRBV5-4	TRBJ2-7	once	TRBD1	TGTGCCAGCACCCGGGACAGGTCCTACGAGCAGTACTTC	CASTRDRSYEQYF
TRBV6-5	TRBJ2-3	-	TRBD2	TGTGCCAGCAGTTCGGGACTAGCGGGGAGCACAGATACGCAGTATTTT	CASSSGLAGSTDTQYF
TRBV5-1	TRBJ1-2	-	-	TGCGCCAGCAGCTTGGTCGGGGGCTATGGCTACACCTTC	CASSLVGGYGYTF
TRBV5-5	TRBJ2-7	once	-	TGTGCCAGCAGCTTAGGGGGAGGGTACGAGCAGTACTTC	CASSLGGGYEQYF
TRBV9	TRBJ1-6	-	-	TGTGCCAGCAGCGCGCCCAACCGGGACATTAATTCACCCCTCCACTTT	CASSAPNRDINSPLHF
TRBV27	TRBJ2-7	-	TRBD2	TGTGCCAGCCACTTGGGCTCCGACCCGCTAGCGGCCTACGAGCAGTACTTC	CASHLGSDPLAAYEQYF
TRBV30	TRBJ2-3	-	TRBD2	TGTGCCTGGAGTGTAAGGGGACTATATACGCAGTATTTT	CAWSVRGLYTQYF
TRBV5-1	TRBJ2-3	-	TRBD2	TGCGCCAGCAGCCCTCTAGCGGGGGGGAGAGATACGCAGTATTTT	CASSPLAGGRDTQYF
TRBV15	TRBJ1-2	-	-	TGTGCCACCAGCAGAGATATCGTTGGAGGGTCTGGCTACACCTTC	CATSRDIVGGSGYTF
TRBV28	TRBJ2-1	-	TRBD2	TGTGCCAGCAGTTTATCGGCGGGAGGACCTTACAATGAGCAGTTCTTC	CASSLSAGGPYNEQFF
TRBV2	TRBJ2-7	-	TRBD1	TGTGCCAGCAGTGTAGGGACAGCCTACGAGCAGTACTTC	CASSVGTAYEQYF
TRBV2	TRBJ1-5	-	TRBD1	TGTGCCAGCAGGGGGACAGTTACAGAGCCCCAGCATTTT	CASRGTVTEPQHF
TRBV18	TRBJ2-5	-	-	TGTGCCAGCTCACCCTCCCGACAGCCAGGCCAAGAGACCCAGTACTTC	CASSPSRQPGQETQYF
TRBV5-1	TRBJ1-4	-	-	TGCGCCAGCAGCTTAGCCGGAGGGACTAATGAAAAACTGTTTTTT	CASSLAGGTNEKLFF
TRBV2	TRBJ1-5	few	-	TGTGCCAGCTCCGAGGGAATAGGGAGCAATCAGCCCCAGCATTTT	CASSEGIGSNQPQHF
TRBV14	TRBJ2-4	-	-	TGTGCCAGCAGCTTTACCTCCGGGTCTCCCCTAGCCAAAAACATTCAGTACTTC	CASSFTSGSPLAKNIQYF
TRBV7-2	TRBJ1-3	-	TRBD1	TGTGCCAGCAGCGTGGGACAGCTGGTCTCTGGAAACACCATATATTTT	CASSVGQLVSGNTIYF
TRBV30	TRBJ1-1	-	TRBD1	TGTGCCTGGATGACGGGACAGGGGTTAATGAACACTGAAGCTTTCTTT	CAWMTGQGLMNTEAFF
TRBV7-8	TRBJ1-4	-	-	TGTGCCAGCAGCTTAGAATGGGGGGGGGACCGTCCCCGGATTAAACTGTTTTTT	CASSLEWGGDRPRIKLFF
TRBV28	TRBJ1-6	-	-	TGTGCCAGCAGTTCCACACAGGGCATAAGGGGGAATTCACCCCTCCACTTT	CASSSTQGIRGNSPLHF
TRBV7-2	TRBJ2-7	few	-	TGTGCCAGCTCCCTAAGCTCCTACGAGCAGTACTTC	CASSLSSYEQYF
TRBV14	TRBJ1-1	-	-	TGTGCCAGCAGCCAAGCGAGGACCATCAGGATAGCGGAAGCTTTCTTT	CASSQARTIRIAEAFF
TRBV19	TRBJ1-2	-	TRBD1	TGTGCCAGTAGCTCTAGGGGACAGATTAACTATGGCTACACCTTC	CASSSRGQINYGYTF
TRBV30	TRBJ2-5	few	TRBD2	TGTGCCTGGAGTGTACAGAGCGGGAGTGGGACCCAGTACTTC	CAWSVQSGSGTQYF
TRBV7-2	TRBJ2-3	-	-	TGTGCCAGCAGCTTAGAGCGGGCTGCCTTGACAGATACGCAGTATTTT	CASSLERAALTDTQYF
TRBV30	TRBJ1-1	-	-	TGTGCCTGGAGTGCAGGGTATGGCATGAACACTGAAGCTTTCTTT	CAWSAGYGMNTEAFF
TRBV11-2	TRBJ2-1	-	-	TGTGCCAGCAGCTTAGCGGGGGGCCGGATATACAATGAGCAGTTCTTC	CASSLAGGRIYNEQFF
TRBV5-1	TRBJ2-5	-	TRBD1	TGCGCCAGCAGCTTCCGCAGGGGGAAAGAGACCCAGTACTTC	CASSFRRGKETQYF
TRBV6-6	TRBJ1-1	few	TRBD1	TGTGCCAGCAGTTACTCGGGGACAGGCAAGGGGACTGAAGCTTTCTTT	CASSYSGTGKGTEAFF
TRBV6-5	TRBJ1-2	-	TRBD1	TGTGCCAGCAGCGGCACAGGGGGCGCGAGGAATGGCTACACCTTC	CASSGTGGARNGYTF
TRBV7-8	TRBJ1-4	-	-	TGTGCCAGCAGCTTAAGGACGGGGACTAATGAAAAACTGTTTTTT	CASSLRTGTNEKLFF
TRBV19	TRBJ1-4	-	TRBD1	TGTGCCAGTAGCCCGGACAGGACTAATGAAAAACTGTTTTTT	CASSPDRTNEKLFF
TRBV19	TRBJ1-1	-	-	TGTGCCAGTAGCACTGGGGCCATGCCGGGGGTTGAAGCTTTCTTT	CASSTGAMPGVEAFF
TRBV9	TRBJ2-6	-	-	TGTGCCAGCAGCGTAGACCCAACAGGCCCCGTCTCTGGGGCCAACGTCCTGACTTTC	CASSVDPTGPVSGANVLTF
TRBV24-1	TRBJ2-3	-	-	TGTGCCACCAGCCCTGGGAGTGGCACAGATACGCAGTATTTT	CATSPGSGTDTQYF
TRBV19	TRBJ2-3	-	TRBD2	TGTGCCAGTAGTATGGGGAGGAGCGGGGGCTGGGATACGCAGTATTTT	CASSMGRSGGWDTQYF
TRBV12-3/TRBV12-4	TRBJ2-2	once	-	TGTGCCAGCAGTTTAGGGCCCACCGGGGAGCTGTTTTTT	CASSLGPTGELFF
TRBV2	TRBJ2-7	-	TRBD1	TGTGCCAGCAGGGCCGGAGACAGGGTGAGGCACGAGCAGTACTTC	CASRAGDRVRHEQYF